The T cell receptor (beta chain) under discussion was sequenced for a study of T cell repertoires in cytomegalovirus infection. TCRdb fed the reads into MiXCR, producing one record per CDR3 protein. The table records around 900,000 distinct CDR3 sequences, roughly a third of them present only once. Trimming took off 4 bases at V and 0 bases at J, with 13 bases between the two ends. The CDR3 has 16 residues. Germline-derived CDR1 and CDR2 are SEHNR and FQNEAQ (reference sequence). About this clonotype: The antigen remains unidentified.

The TCR sequence derives from a human donor in good health (CMV status not recorded). Some clones in this sample may be carry-over from other donors' samples. The material was cultured CD8+ T cells from PBMCs, obtained from culture after CMV antigen stimulation. The V gene is TRBV7-9, the J gene TRBJ2-1; D call uncertain. The CDR3 protein is CASSSTGRSSYNEQFF. The DNA for the CDR3 is TGTGCCAGCAGCTCGACTGGGCGGAGCTCCTACAATGAGCAGTTCTTC. Full variable domain (remainder filled in from reference TRBV7-9 and TRBJ2-1): DTGVSQNPRHKITKRGQNVTFRCDPISEHNRLYWYRQTLGQGPEFLTYFQNEAQLEKSRLLSDRFSAERPKGSFSTLEIQRTEQGDSAMYLCASSSTGRSSYNEQFFGPGTRLTVL.